The rows below give T cell receptor beta chains drawn from one sample of a study of Graves' ophthalmopathy and Graves' hyperthyroidism. TCRdb re-called the multiplex PCR reads with MiXCR, one entry per CDR3 protein. Seen here are just over 600,000 distinct CDR3 sequences, 20% to 25% observed once, and the top ten hold approximately 6.9%. Input material: peripheral blood. The receptors derive from a woman aged 18-29 years with stable Graves' hyperthyroidism. Some clones in this sample may be carry-over from other donors' samples. The CDR3 runs from the conserved cysteine through the conserved F or W. Each record gives: D gene, clone size, V gene, J gene, CDR3 protein, CDR3 DNA. The D gene is left open where the match is weak. Clone size, where shown, is once, few, many, or a class for clones that have expanded.

-	-	TRBV11-2	TRBJ2-3	CASSFRLSDTQYF	TGTGCCAGCAGCTTTAGACTATCAGATACGCAGTATTTT
-	many	TRBV18	TRBJ1-1	CASMGAGSMNTEAFF	TGTGCCAGCATGGGGGCAGGCTCGATGAACACTGAAGCTTTCTTT
TRBD2	few	TRBV11-2	TRBJ2-2	CASSLGWTSGRYTGELFF	TGTGCCAGCAGCTTAGGGTGGACTAGCGGGAGGTACACCGGGGAGCTGTTTTTT
TRBD1	-	TRBV15	TRBJ1-2	CATSSPGQHLYGYTF	TGTGCCACCAGCAGTCCGGGACAGCACCTCTATGGCTACACCTTC
TRBD1	many	TRBV28	TRBJ1-5	CASNPTGQVGQPQHF	TGTGCCAGCAACCCCACGGGACAGGTTGGCCAGCCCCAGCATTTT
-	many	TRBV6-5	TRBJ2-5	CASSYSYSPNPQYF	TGTGCCAGCAGTTACTCCTACTCCCCGAACCCCCAATACTTC
TRBD1	-	TRBV2	TRBJ2-2	CASSYRTGGNTGELFF	TGTGCCAGCAGTTACCGGACAGGGGGAAACACCGGGGAGCTGTTTTTT
-	few	TRBV27	TRBJ1-2	CASSFRESYGYTF	TGTGCCAGCAGTTTCAGGGAGAGTTATGGCTACACCTTC
TRBD1	few	TRBV5-5	TRBJ2-3	CASSEHRGLGDTQYF	TGTGCCAGCAGCGAACACAGGGGGCTGGGAGATACGCAGTATTTT
TRBD1	many	TRBV3-1	TRBJ2-7	CASSTRQGGYEQYF	TGTGCCAGCAGCACCCGACAGGGCGGATACGAGCAGTACTTC
TRBD2	many	TRBV5-4	TRBJ2-7	CASSLGAGGDSYEQYF	TGTGCCAGCAGCTTGGGCGCGGGAGGGGACTCCTACGAGCAGTACTTC
-	few	TRBV28	TRBJ2-5	CASSSPLIETQYF	TGTGCCAGCAGTTCCCCCTTGATAGAGACCCAGTACTTC
-	many	TRBV11-2	TRBJ2-5	CASSPNGAAQYF	TGTGCCAGCAGCCCAAACGGAGCGGCCCAGTACTTC
TRBD1	-	TRBV11-1	TRBJ1-3	CASSLELWTGSNTIYF	TGTGCCAGCAGCTTAGAGTTGTGGACAGGGAGTAACACCATATATTTT
-	many	TRBV20-1	TRBJ1-1	CSARDRRVSVFSTRGTEAFF	TGCAGTGCTAGAGATCGCCGTGTGTCAGTTTTTTCTACCCGGGGCACTGAAGCTTTCTTT
TRBD1	-	TRBV28	TRBJ1-5	CASSFRGRFTQPQHF	TGTGCCAGCAGTTTTAGGGGGCGGTTTACTCAGCCCCAGCATTTT
-	many	TRBV20-1	TRBJ1-5	CSAVQGPNQPQHF	TGCAGTGCAGTACAGGGCCCTAATCAGCCCCAGCATTTT
TRBD2	-	TRBV10-3	TRBJ2-7	CAISSTSGRGEQYF	TGTGCCATCAGTTCAACTAGCGGGAGAGGCGAGCAGTACTTC
-	many	TRBV19	TRBJ1-2	CASSYGRNGYTF	TGTGCCAGTAGTTACGGCAGAAATGGCTACACCTTC
-	few	TRBV6-2/TRBV6-3	TRBJ2-5	CASSYESFQETQYF	TGTGCCAGCAGTTACGAATCCTTCCAAGAGACCCAGTACTTC